This TCR beta chain was captured in a study of blood T cell repertoires in COVID-19. Per the authors' pipeline: Scientists estimated how many nucleated cells there were by amplifying reference gene primers. The table came from immunoSEQ multiplex PCR; TCRdb's copy has only in-frame clones and leaves some out. The D gene and trimming were derived from the DNA, and the V and J assignments and clone size from that table. The sample contains roughly 170,000 clones, roughly nine tenths of which appear only once. This CDR3 has 18 residues. V lost 3 bases to trimming and J lost 0 bases, with 15 bases between them. Per the germline V gene, CDR1 is MNHEY and CDR2 is SMNVEV (reference sequence).

The sequencing sample was made of peripheral blood. This TCR was recovered from a man aged 55 to 70 with acute or convalescent COVID-19. The V and J genes are TRBV27 and TRBJ1-6, with D hard to call. CDR3 nucleotide sequence: TGTGCCAGCAGTTTTTCATGGCTCGGGAGCTCCTATAATTCACCCCTCCACTTT. As protein: CASSFSWLGSSYNSPLHF.